The 5 T cell receptor beta chains reported below all come from one sample, sequenced in a study of beta chain features in type 1 diabetes. The isolated RNA, all of it, was reverse transcribed, so expressed TCRB transcripts were what got sequenced. Clones were read by immunoSEQ multiplex PCR, and TCRdb kept only the in-frame ones, dropping some. The repertoire holds roughly 150,000 clones, with approximately 8.4% as singletons. Sequencing was carried out using central memory CD4+ T cells from blood. The receptors come from a woman younger than 30 in good health.

The rearrangement links TRBV7-9 to TRBJ2-1; 7 bases align to TRBD2. The length of the CDR3 is 14 residues. CDR1 SEHNR and CDR2 FQNEAQ come from the germline V gene (reference sequence). The junction had 9 bases not matched to a gene; V was cut back by 5 bases and J by 8 bases. CDR3 sequence: CASSASGGGHEQFF. The DNA for the CDR3 is TGTGCCAGCAGCGCTAGCGGAGGAGGGCATGAGCAGTTCTTC.

CDR3 nucleotides: TGTGCCAGCAGCTTAAGCAGGGTCACTGAAGCTTTCTTT. Translation gives CASSLSRVTEAFF. The chain has TRBV11-1 and TRBJ1-1, with a possible D match to TRBD1 (5 bases). V dropped 2 bases and J dropped 4 bases, with 8 bases sitting between them. Looked up from germline, CDR1 is SGHAT and CDR2 is FQDESV (reference sequence). This CDR3 contains 13 residues. The full variable domain, rest sourced from reference TRBV11-1 and TRBJ1-1, is EAEVAQSPRYKITEKSQAVAFWCDPISGHATLYWYRQILGQGPELLVQFQDESVVDDSQLPKDRFSAERLKGVDSTLKIQPAELGDSAMYLCASSLSRVTEAFFGQGTRLTVV.

This clone was detected only a few times. V and J are TRBV4-2 and TRBJ2-1, with 7 bases lining up with TRBD2. Per the germline V gene, CDR1 is LGHNA and CDR2 is YNFKEQ. After removal of 0 bases from V and 7 bases from J, the junction contained 9 bases not matched to a gene. The CDR3 is made up of 16 amino acids. This CDR3 reads CASSQDRGVAGNEQFF. DNA of the CDR3: TGTGCCAGCAGCCAAGATCGGGGGGTCGCGGGGAATGAGCAGTTCTTC.

A note on this clone: The sample has other DNA sequences that encode this CDR3 too. V gene TRBV5-1 combines with J gene TRBJ2-1; 8 bases agree with TRBD2. V was pared by 0 bases and J by 5 bases, with 4 bases of the junction left unmatched. In germline, CDR1 is SGHRS, CDR2 YFSETQ. This CDR3 is built from 15 residues. The CDR3 sequence is CASSLGRGGHNEQFF. CDR3 bases: TGCGCCAGCAGCTTGGGACGGGGGGGCCACAATGAGCAGTTCTTC. The whole variable domain, remainder taken from reference TRBV5-1 and TRBJ2-1, is KAGVTQTPRYLIKTRGQQVTLSCSPISGHRSVSWYQQTPGQGLQFLFEYFSETQRNKGNFPGRFSGRQFSNSRSEMNVSTLELGDSALYLCASSLGRGGHNEQFFGPGTRLTVL.

This clone was picked up a small number of times. The chain joins TRBV5-6 to TRBJ2-1, with D perhaps TRBD2 (5 bases). Deletions cut 2 bases from V and 6 bases from J, with 9 bases between. CDR1 is SGHDT, CDR2 YYEEEE, per germline. The CDR3 spans 13 residues. CDR3 DNA sequence: TGTGCCAGCAGCTTACTAGAAATCAATGAGCAGTTCTTC. As protein: CASSLLEINEQFF.